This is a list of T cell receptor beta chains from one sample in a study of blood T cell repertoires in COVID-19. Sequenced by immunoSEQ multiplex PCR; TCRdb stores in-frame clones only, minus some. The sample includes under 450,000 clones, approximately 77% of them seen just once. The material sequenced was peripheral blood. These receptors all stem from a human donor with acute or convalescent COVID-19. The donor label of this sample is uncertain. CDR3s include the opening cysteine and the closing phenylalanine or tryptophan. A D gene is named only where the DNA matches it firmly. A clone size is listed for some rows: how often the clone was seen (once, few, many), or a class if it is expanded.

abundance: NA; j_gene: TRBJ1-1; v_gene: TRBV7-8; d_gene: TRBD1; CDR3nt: TGTGCCAGCAGCTTAGTCGGGACAGGGAGACCCAACACTGAAGCTTTCTTT; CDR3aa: CASSLVGTGRPNTEAFF
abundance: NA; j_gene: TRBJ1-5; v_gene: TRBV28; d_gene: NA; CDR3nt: TGTGCCAGCAGTATACCACAGGGAAGCAATCAGCCCCAGCATTTT; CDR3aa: CASSIPQGSNQPQHF
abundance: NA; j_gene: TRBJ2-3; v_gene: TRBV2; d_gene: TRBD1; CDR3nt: TGTGCCAGCATAGACAGGGTAGGCGATACGCAGTATTTT; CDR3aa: CASIDRVGDTQYF
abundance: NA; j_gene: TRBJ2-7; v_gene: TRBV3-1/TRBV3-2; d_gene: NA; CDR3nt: TGTGCCAGCAGCCACTCTAGGGAGCAGTACTTC; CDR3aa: CASSHSREQYF
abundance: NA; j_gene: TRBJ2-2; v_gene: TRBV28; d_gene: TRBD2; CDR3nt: TGTGCCAGCAGATACAGCGGGGGGAAGGTCGGGGAGCTGTTTTTT; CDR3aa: CASRYSGGKVGELFF
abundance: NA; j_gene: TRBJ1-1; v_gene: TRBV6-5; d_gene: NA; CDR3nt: TGTGCCAGCAGTTACTCGCAGGAGAACACTGAAGCTTTCTTT; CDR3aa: CASSYSQENTEAFF
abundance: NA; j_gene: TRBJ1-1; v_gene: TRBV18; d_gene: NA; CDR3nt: TGTGCCAGCTCACCACTTGGGAGGGACGCGAGCACTGAAGCTTTCTTT; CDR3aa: CASSPLGRDASTEAFF
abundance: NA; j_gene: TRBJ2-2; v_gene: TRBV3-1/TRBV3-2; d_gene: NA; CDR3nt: TGTGCCAGCAGCCAATGGGGAGCTAAGTCCGGGGAGCTGTTTTTT; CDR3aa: CASSQWGAKSGELFF
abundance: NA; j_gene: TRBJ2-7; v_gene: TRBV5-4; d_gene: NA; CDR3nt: TGTGCCTTTACGGGGGTCCTCTCCTACGAGCAGTACTTC; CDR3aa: CAFTGVLSYEQYF
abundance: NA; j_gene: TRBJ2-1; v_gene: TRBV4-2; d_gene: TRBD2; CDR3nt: TGTGCCAGCAGCCCCCAAGAAACTAGCGGGATTTACAATGAGCAGTTCTTC; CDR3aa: CASSPQETSGIYNEQFF
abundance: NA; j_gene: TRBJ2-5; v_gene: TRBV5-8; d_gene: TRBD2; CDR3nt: TGTGCCAGCAGCTTGGCTGATGGGGCTAGCGGGACCCAAGAGACCCAGTACTTC; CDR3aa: CASSLADGASGTQETQYF
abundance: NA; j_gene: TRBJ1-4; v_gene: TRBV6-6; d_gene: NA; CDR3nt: TGTGCCAGCAGTTACTCGTCCTCGACCGGGGAAAAACTGTTTTTT; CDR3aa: CASSYSSSTGEKLFF
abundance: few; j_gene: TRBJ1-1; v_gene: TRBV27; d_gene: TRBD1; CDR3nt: TGTGCCAGCTCCCGGACAGGGGGCACTGAAGCTTTCTTT; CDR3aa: CASSRTGGTEAFF
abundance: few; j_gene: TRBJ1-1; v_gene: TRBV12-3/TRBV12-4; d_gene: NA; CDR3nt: TGTGCCAGCACCCCCTGGGGGGGGACTGAAGCTTTCTTT; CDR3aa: CASTPWGGTEAFF
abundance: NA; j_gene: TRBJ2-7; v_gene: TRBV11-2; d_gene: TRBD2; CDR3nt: TGTGCCAGCAGCTTAGCGGGAGGAGTAAACGAGCAGTACTTC; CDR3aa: CASSLAGGVNEQYF
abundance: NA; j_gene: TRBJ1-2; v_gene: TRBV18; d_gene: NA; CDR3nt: TGTGCCAGCTCACTCACTAGGGACTCCTATGGCTACACCTTC; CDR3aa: CASSLTRDSYGYTF
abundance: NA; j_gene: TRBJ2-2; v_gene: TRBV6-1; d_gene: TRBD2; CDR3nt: TGTGCCAGCAGTGATTCGACGGGAGGTCGTACCGGGGAGCTGTTTTTT; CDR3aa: CASSDSTGGRTGELFF
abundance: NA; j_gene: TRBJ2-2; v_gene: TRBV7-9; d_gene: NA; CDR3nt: TGTGCCAGCAGCTTAGTCTCCACCGGGGAGCTGTTTTTT; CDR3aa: CASSLVSTGELFF
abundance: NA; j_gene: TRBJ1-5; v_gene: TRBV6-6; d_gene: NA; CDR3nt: TGTGCCAGCCGTCGGGAGAGGAATCAGCCCCAGCATTTT; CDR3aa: CASRRERNQPQHF
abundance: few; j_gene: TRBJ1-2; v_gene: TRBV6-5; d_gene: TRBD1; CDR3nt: TGTGCCAGCAGTCATCAGGGGGGCGAAGGGGGCTACACCTTC; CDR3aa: CASSHQGGEGGYTF
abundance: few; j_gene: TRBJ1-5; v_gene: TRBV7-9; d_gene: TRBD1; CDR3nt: TGTGCCAGCGGCCAGGGGGTGGGCAATCAGCCCCAGCATTTT; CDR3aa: CASGQGVGNQPQHF
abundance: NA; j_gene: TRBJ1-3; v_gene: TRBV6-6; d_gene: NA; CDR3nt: TGTGCCAGCAGTTACGGGGAGAGAAGCTCTGGAAACACCATATATTTT; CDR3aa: CASSYGERSSGNTIYF